This entry features one TCR beta chain sequence. This sample was taken from a study of identical twins. In TCRdb, the 5' RACE reads were re-called with MiXCR into one record per CDR3 protein. The data hold roughly 480,000 distinct CDR3 sequences, with less than 25% observed a single time. Germline V gene sequence: CDR1 MNHEY, CDR2 SVGAGI. The CDR3 runs 14 residues. V was pared by 2 bases and J by 4 bases, with 12 bases between. These same data were also listed under a study on T cells expressing NK-cell markers.

The material sequenced was CD4+ T cells sorted from blood. The rearrangement uses TRBV6-5 and TRBJ2-7; D ambiguous. This clonotype was obtained from a woman under 30 in good health. The CDR3 loop reads CASSYDRFRYEQYF. CDR3 bases: TGTGCCAGCAGTTACGACCGATTCCGGTACGAGCAGTACTTC.